This entry describes one TCR beta chain. In the source study's methods: The assay estimated nucleated cells by amplifying reference gene primers. Produced via immunoSEQ multiplex PCR; TCRdb's table is partial and in-frame only. V, J and clone size are taken as reported in that table, and D and trimming were inferred from the DNA itself. The repertoire has 300,000 to 450,000 clones, more than 75% of them found once; the top ten carry 1.2%. The data stem from a study of blood T cell repertoires in COVID-19. Across the whole study: Both acute and convalescent COVID-19 samples were obtained from the United States, Italy and Spain.

Germline loops: CDR1 PRHDT, CDR2 FYEKMQ (reference sequence). Trimming left V 1 base short and J 8 bases short, with 14 bases between. CDR3 length: 14 amino acids. Participants had their cohort set by participant-reported clinical history. The chain carries TRBV13 and TRBJ1-1, with D unclear. The material sequenced was PBMCs or T cells enriched from blood (not recorded which). The sequence was obtained from a woman aged 18 to 35 who had recovered from COVID-19. In DNA, the CDR3 is TGTGCCAGCAGCTTAGTCCAGACTACAACCGAAGCTTTCTTT. The encoded protein is CASSLVQTTTEAFF.